A selection of T cell receptor beta chains follows, all from one sample in a study of T cells in Graves' hyperthyroidism and ophthalmopathy. MiXCR, applied by TCRdb to the multiplex PCR reads, yields one record per CDR3 protein. The sample yields under 400,000 distinct CDR3 sequences, less than 20% seen once. The sequenced sample consisted of blood. All receptors come from a woman aged 40 to 55 with Graves' ophthalmopathy. Each CDR3 is given with its conserved first and last residue. Fields, in order: D gene, V gene, clone size, J gene, CDR3 length, CDR3 DNA, CDR3 protein. The D gene is left open where the match is weak. Only some rows state a clone size, as once, few, many or a class for expanded clones.

TRBD1	TRBV28	many	TRBJ1-5	17	TGTGCCAGCAGCTTTTCGGGGTCTGGGACAGGACAGGATCCCCAGCATTTT	CASSFSGSGTGQDPQHF
NA	TRBV4-1	few	TRBJ2-7	15	TGCGCCAGCAGCCAAGATCCAAGTATATATGGGGAGCAGTACTTC	CASSQDPSIYGEQYF
NA	TRBV11-2	many	TRBJ1-1	18	TGTGCCAGCAGCTTAAAGCTCCCCTCTCACTGGGTAGACACTGAAGCTTTCTTT	CASSLKLPSHWVDTEAFF
NA	TRBV30	many	TRBJ1-5	15	TGTGCCTGGAGTCAAGGGGTTGGGGGCAATCAGCCCCAGCATTTT	CAWSQGVGGNQPQHF
TRBD1	TRBV9	many	TRBJ2-5	16	TGTGCCAGCAGCCCAACCGGGACAGGGCTCCAAGAGACCCAGTACTTC	CASSPTGTGLQETQYF
NA	TRBV11-2	many	TRBJ1-2	13	TGTGCCAGCAGCTTAGGGACAGTCAATACCTACACCTTC	CASSLGTVNTYTF
NA	TRBV29-1	many	TRBJ1-1	11	TGCAGCTGCTCGAGTCCAGGAGAAGCTTTCTTT	CSCSSPGEAFF
NA	TRBV6-1	NA	TRBJ1-2	14	TGTGCCAGCATCTCAAGCGGGCGACTCTATGGCTACACCTTC	CASISSGRLYGYTF
NA	TRBV30	many	TRBJ2-3	14	TGTGCCTGGGTGGGAGCGGCCAACACAGATACGCAGTATTTT	CAWVGAANTDTQYF
NA	TRBV19	many	TRBJ1-5	14	TGTGCCAGTAACAGGGTTTATAGCAATCAGCCCCAGCATTTT	CASNRVYSNQPQHF
TRBD2	TRBV24-1	NA	TRBJ2-2	15	TGTGCCACCCGCAGCGGGAGTGGGAACACCGGGGAGCTGTTTTTT	CATRSGSGNTGELFF
TRBD1	TRBV4-1	many	TRBJ1-5	14	TGCGCCAGCAGCCAGGACAGGTATGGCCAGCCCCAGCATTTT	CASSQDRYGQPQHF
TRBD1	TRBV20-1	NA	TRBJ1-1	13	TGCAGTGCACGACAGGGGTCGAACACTGAAGCTTTCTTT	CSARQGSNTEAFF
NA	TRBV6-2/TRBV6-3	NA	TRBJ2-7	12	TGTGCCAGCAGCGCTAGTTACCACGAGCAGTACTTC	CASSASYHEQYF
NA	TRBV29-1	many	TRBJ2-6	13	TGCAGCGTTGAAGTCCCTGGGGCCAACGTCCTGACTTTC	CSVEVPGANVLTF
TRBD2	TRBV4-3	few	TRBJ2-7	14	TGCGCCAGCAGCCACCTAGCGGGAGGCTACGAGCAGTACTTC	CASSHLAGGYEQYF
NA	TRBV9	once	TRBJ2-5	16	TGTGCCAGCAGCGTAGACGAATCAGGGACCCAAGAGACGCAGTACTTC	CASSVDESGTQETQYF
NA	TRBV6-1	few	TRBJ1-2	14	TGTGCCAGCAGTGAATTTGAAGGAACGCATGGCTACACCTTC	CASSEFEGTHGYTF
TRBD2	TRBV28	many	TRBJ2-7	13	TGTGCCAGCAGCCAGCGGGAGTCCTACGAGCAGTACTTC	CASSQRESYEQYF
TRBD2	TRBV7-9	NA	TRBJ2-5	18	TGTGCCAGCAGCTTCCCAACCCGTCCAGCGGGAGACTCAGAGACCCAGTACTTC	CASSFPTRPAGDSETQYF
NA	TRBV28	many	TRBJ1-1	13	TGTGCCAGCAGTTTTCACCCGGGCGCTGAAGCTTTCTTT	CASSFHPGAEAFF
NA	TRBV27	many	TRBJ1-3	16	TGTGCCAGCAGTTTACAGACACCGAACTCTGGAAACACCATATATTTT	CASSLQTPNSGNTIYF
NA	TRBV5-6	many	TRBJ2-6	16	TGTGCCAGCAGCTTGCCCACCGCCTCTGGGGCCAACGTCCTGACTTTC	CASSLPTASGANVLTF
NA	TRBV20-1	many	TRBJ1-2	14	TGCAGTGCTAGAATGGCGCGGACTAACTATGGCTACACCTTC	CSARMARTNYGYTF
TRBD2	TRBV28	many	TRBJ2-2	15	TGTGCCAGCAGTTTTAGCGGGATAAACACCGGGGAGCTGTTTTTT	CASSFSGINTGELFF
NA	TRBV12-3/TRBV12-4	many	TRBJ1-2	14	TGTGCCAGCAGTTTAAACAGGTGGGGCTCTGGCTACACCTTC	CASSLNRWGSGYTF
TRBD1	TRBV28	NA	TRBJ1-2	14	TGTGCCAGCAACCCCCAGGGACAGCCTTATGGCTACAGCTTC	CASNPQGQPYGYSF
NA	TRBV25-1	many	TRBJ2-5	14	TGTGCCAGCAGTGAATCGGGGGCTCCACAGACCCAGTACTTC	CASSESGAPQTQYF
TRBD1	TRBV29-1	many	TRBJ2-5	11	TGCAGCGTTGGGACAGGGGAGACCCAGTACTTC	CSVGTGETQYF
TRBD1	TRBV4-1	few	TRBJ1-1	17	TGCGCCAGCAGCCAAGCGGGGTTCGGGACAGGGTCGACTGAAGCTTTCTTT	CASSQAGFGTGSTEAFF
NA	TRBV28	many	TRBJ1-1	15	TGTGCCAGCAGTTTAGAATACAGGGAGAACACTGAAGCTTTCTTT	CASSLEYRENTEAFF
NA	TRBV10-3	many	TRBJ2-5	13	TGTGCCATCAGTGACTCGGGAAGAGAGACCCAGTACTTC	CAISDSGRETQYF
NA	TRBV20-1	many	TRBJ1-1	12	TGCAGTGCCCCTTTTGGCAGCACTGAAGCTTTCTTT	CSAPFGSTEAFF
TRBD1	TRBV3-1	NA	TRBJ1-1	12	TGTGCCAGCAGCCAAGGTGGGACAGGAGCTTTCTTT	CASSQGGTGAFF
NA	TRBV19	NA	TRBJ1-5	12	TGTGCCAGTAACCAACTTGGTCAGCCCCAGCATTTT	CASNQLGQPQHF
NA	TRBV29-1	many	TRBJ2-4	12	TGCAGCGCCCGGGACGTAAAAAACATTCAGTACTTC	CSARDVKNIQYF
NA	TRBV12-3/TRBV12-4	many	TRBJ2-2	14	TGTGCCAGCAGTTTATGGCAGTTGGCCGGGGAGCTGTTTTTT	CASSLWQLAGELFF
TRBD1	TRBV6-2/TRBV6-3	many	TRBJ1-5	15	TGTGCCAGCAGTTACTTTTCAGGGGGGGACCAGCCCCAGCATTTT	CASSYFSGGDQPQHF
NA	TRBV30	many	TRBJ1-1	17	TGTGCCTGGAGTCATTACCGGGACACCCGACCAAAATTTGAAGCTTTCTTT	CAWSHYRDTRPKFEAFF
NA	TRBV5-1	few	TRBJ2-2	17	TGCGCCAGCAGTTCACGAGGGGTGGGCCCGAACACCGGGGAGCTGTTTTTT	CASSSRGVGPNTGELFF
NA	TRBV27	many	TRBJ2-7	15	TGTGCCAGCAGTTTATGGCAGACAGTCATCTACGAGCAGTACTTC	CASSLWQTVIYEQYF
NA	TRBV5-1	many	TRBJ2-5	14	TGCGCCAGCAGCTTATCCTTGACTGGAGAGACCCAGTACTTC	CASSLSLTGETQYF
NA	TRBV28	NA	TRBJ1-5	18	TGTGCCAGCAGTTTACGGCAGTACTTAATAGATAGCAATCAGCCCCAGCATTTT	CASSLRQYLIDSNQPQHF
NA	TRBV2	few	TRBJ2-7	13	TGTGCCAGCAGTGAATTGGGGGACTACGAGCAGTACTTC	CASSELGDYEQYF
NA	TRBV19	many	TRBJ2-2	14	TGTGCCAGTAGCCAACAGGGAAACACCGGGGAGCTGTTTTTT	CASSQQGNTGELFF
TRBD2	TRBV12-3/TRBV12-4	many	TRBJ2-1	16	TGTGCCAGCACGAAACTAGCGGGGGCTTTATACAATGAGCAGTTCTTC	CASTKLAGALYNEQFF
NA	TRBV5-1	many	TRBJ1-2	12	TGCGCCAGCAGCAACGGACAAAGTGGCTACACCTTC	CASSNGQSGYTF
NA	TRBV6-1	NA	TRBJ2-7	11	TGTGCCAGCAGAGACGGAGACGAGCAGTACTTC	CASRDGDEQYF
TRBD2	TRBV25-1	many	TRBJ2-7	12	TGTGCCAGCAGTGCGCGGGGGAACGAGCAGTACTTC	CASSARGNEQYF
TRBD1	TRBV7-9	many	TRBJ2-7	13	TGTGCCAGCAGCACCCTCGGACAGGGCGAGCAGTACTTC	CASSTLGQGEQYF